This is a list of T cell receptor beta chains from one sample in a study of T cell repertoires in cytomegalovirus infection. For these TCRs, the target antigens are not known. Each CDR3 protein is one row after TCRdb ran MiXCR on the reads. The data hold about 900,000 distinct CDR3 sequences, with around 31% observed a single time. The sequencing used cultured CD8+ T cells from PBMCs, collected from culture after CMV antigen stimulation. Source of these receptors: a human donor in good health (CMV status not recorded). Some clones in this sample may be carry-over from other donors' samples. CDR3s include the opening cysteine and the closing phenylalanine or tryptophan. D genes are given only for firm matches. Some rows have no size entry. The others give once, few or many, or a class for an expanded clone.

D	size	J	V	CDR3	DNA
NA	NA	TRBJ2-1	TRBV28	CASTFEHPGGNEQFF	TGTGCCAGCACCTTTGAGCACCCTGGGGGAAATGAGCAGTTCTTC
NA	few	TRBJ1-5	TRBV6-1	CASKTGKYSNQPQHF	TGTGCCAGCAAAACAGGGAAGTATAGCAATCAGCCCCAGCATTTT
NA	few	TRBJ2-7	TRBV7-9	CASSGGLASPYEQYF	TGTGCCAGCAGCGGAGGGCTAGCATCTCCCTACGAGCAGTACTTC
TRBD2	NA	TRBJ2-3	TRBV2	CASSRLAGSSTDTQYF	TGTGCCAGCAGTCGACTAGCGGGGTCCAGCACAGATACGCAGTATTTT
NA	few	TRBJ1-4	TRBV6-6	CASSYSGAGEKLFF	TGTGCCAGCAGTTACTCTGGGGCAGGGGAAAAACTGTTTTTT
NA	NA	TRBJ1-1	TRBV19	CASSPREEKMNTEAFF	TGTGCCAGTAGTCCCCGAGAGGAGAAGATGAACACTGAAGCTTTCTTT
NA	few	TRBJ2-1	TRBV27	CASGRVTYNEQFF	TGTGCCAGCGGCAGGGTAACCTACAATGAGCAGTTCTTC
NA	few	TRBJ2-7	TRBV7-8	CASSLGPGLTYEQYF	TGTGCCAGCAGCTTGGGGCCGGGACTTACCTACGAGCAGTACTTC
NA	NA	TRBJ1-5	TRBV6-8	CASRRGKRQPQHF	TGTGCCAGCCGGAGGGGAAAGAGGCAGCCCCAGCATTTT
NA	few	TRBJ1-3	TRBV7-6	CASTTWGNTIYF	TGTGCCAGCACCACGTGGGGAAACACCATATATTTT
TRBD2	many	TRBJ2-7	TRBV7-8	CASSIGRDEQYF	TGTGCCAGCAGCATCGGGAGGGACGAGCAGTACTTC
TRBD1	NA	TRBJ2-7	TRBV29-1	CSVAGQTLEQYF	TGCAGCGTTGCGGGACAGACCCTGGAGCAGTACTTC
NA	few	TRBJ2-2	TRBV6-1	CASSEAPSNTGELFF	TGTGCCAGCAGTGAAGCTCCCTCGAACACCGGGGAGCTGTTTTTT
TRBD1	NA	TRBJ1-2	TRBV9	CASSVWTGHNYGYTF	TGTGCCAGCAGCGTATGGACAGGGCATAACTATGGCTACACCTTC
TRBD1	many	TRBJ1-1	TRBV4-1	CASSQAWDSPNTEAFF	TGCGCCAGCAGCCAAGCCTGGGACAGTCCGAACACTGAAGCTTTCTTT
TRBD2	NA	TRBJ2-5	TRBV7-6	CANSLVAGGTQETQYF	TGTGCCAACAGCTTAGTCGCGGGGGGTACTCAAGAGACCCAGTACTTC
TRBD1	NA	TRBJ1-2	TRBV28	CASSFHRDSLRRGFFGYTF	TGTGCCAGCAGTTTCCACCGGGACAGCTTACGTAGGGGGTTTTTTGGCTACACCTTC
NA	many	TRBJ2-5	TRBV3-1	CASSQDRNQETQYF	TGTGCCAGCAGCCAAGATCGGAATCAAGAGACCCAGTACTTC
NA	NA	TRBJ2-1	TRBV20-1	CSVGASSYNEQFF	TGCAGTGTTGGGGCTAGCTCCTACAATGAGCAGTTCTTC
NA	few	TRBJ1-1	TRBV7-6	CASSSSLSVEAFF	TGTGCCAGCAGCAGTAGCCTTTCTGTTGAAGCTTTCTTT
NA	NA	TRBJ2-1	TRBV7-8	CVSTFPSAYNEQFF	TGTGTCAGCACCTTTCCCTCGGCCTACAATGAGCAGTTCTTC
NA	NA	TRBJ1-4	TRBV4-2	CASSQIQGMPNEKLFF	TGTGCCAGCAGCCAAATTCAGGGGATGCCTAATGAAAAACTGTTTTTT
NA	NA	TRBJ1-3	TRBV10-3	CAISESKQRSGNTIYF	TGTGCCATCAGTGAGTCAAAACAGCGCTCTGGAAACACCATATATTTT
NA	few	TRBJ2-2	TRBV29-1	CSAGTSMGPGELFF	TGCAGCGCAGGGACTTCCATGGGTCCCGGGGAGCTGTTTTTT
NA	few	TRBJ1-1	TRBV6-1	CASRYQGRGNTEAFF	TGTGCCAGCAGATACCAGGGTCGGGGAAACACTGAAGCTTTCTTT
TRBD1	NA	TRBJ2-1	TRBV2	CASSRPGTGYTDNEQFF	TGTGCCAGCAGTCGTCCCGGGACAGGTTATACGGACAATGAGCAGTTCTTC
NA	NA	TRBJ2-3	TRBV10-3	CAISGAGKGTDTQYF	TGTGCCATCAGTGGGGCGGGGAAAGGCACAGATACGCAGTATTTT
NA	many	TRBJ2-5	TRBV12-3/TRBV12-4	CASRRTLAEETQYF	TGTGCCAGCAGGCGGACACTGGCGGAAGAGACCCAGTACTTC
NA	few	TRBJ2-5	TRBV11-1	CASSPSISQETQYF	TGTGCCAGCAGTCCTTCCATATCCCAAGAGACCCAGTACTTC
NA	many	TRBJ1-4	TRBV7-8	CASSPEVRGGEKLFF	TGTGCCAGCAGCCCAGAAGTCAGGGGAGGCGAAAAACTGTTTTTT
NA	few	TRBJ1-2	TRBV5-6	CASSFRKIGDTF	TGTGCCAGCAGCTTTCGGAAGATAGGGGACACCTTC
TRBD2	few	TRBJ2-1	TRBV27	CASSLSGGVWNEQFF	TGTGCCAGCAGTTTAAGCGGGGGGGTGTGGAATGAGCAGTTCTTC
NA	few	TRBJ1-1	TRBV20-1	CSASPLTEAFF	TGCAGTGCTAGCCCCCTCACTGAAGCTTTCTTT
TRBD1	many	TRBJ1-1	TRBV6-1	CASSKTGGMNTEAFF	TGTGCCAGCAGTAAGACAGGGGGCATGAACACTGAAGCTTTCTTT
NA	few	TRBJ1-2	TRBV7-9	CASRDSAYGYTF	TGTGCCAGCAGGGACAGTGCCTATGGCTACACCTTC
NA	NA	TRBJ1-2	TRBV3-1	CASSHITEGGVNYGYTF	TGTGCCAGCAGCCATATTACGGAAGGTGGTGTCAACTATGGCTACACCTTC
NA	few	TRBJ1-2	TRBV4-1	CASSQEWQSLYGYTF	TGCGCCAGCAGCCAAGAGTGGCAGAGTCTCTATGGCTACACCTTC
NA	few	TRBJ1-5	TRBV12-5	CASGLVRADNQPQHF	TGTGCTAGTGGTTTGGTACGGGCAGACAATCAGCCCCAGCATTTT
NA	NA	TRBJ2-7	TRBV27	CASSFGVTFVYEQYF	TGTGCCAGCAGTTTCGGGGTAACCTTCGTCTACGAGCAGTACTTC
NA	many	TRBJ2-3	TRBV12-3/TRBV12-4	CASSPAPRGGDTQYF	TGTGCCAGCAGCCCCGCGCCCAGGGGGGGGGATACGCAGTATTTT
NA	many	TRBJ2-1	TRBV7-6	CASSLTQGRSYEQFF	TGTGCCAGCAGCCTGACGCAGGGGAGATCGTATGAGCAGTTCTTC
NA	few	TRBJ1-2	TRBV6-6	CASTLTVPHYGYTF	TGTGCCAGCACCTTGACTGTTCCCCACTATGGCTACACCTTC
NA	few	TRBJ1-5	TRBV12-5	CASGWGPNSNQPQHF	TGTGCTAGTGGTTGGGGACCGAATAGCAATCAGCCCCAGCATTTT
NA	NA	TRBJ2-1	TRBV6-5	CASSYSIWGEQFF	TGTGCCAGCAGTTACTCGATATGGGGTGAGCAGTTCTTC
NA	few	TRBJ1-4	TRBV7-9	CASSLSGSPNEKLFF	TGTGCCAGCAGCTTATCGGGGTCACCTAATGAAAAACTGTTTTTT
NA	NA	TRBJ1-1	TRBV27	CASSPSQAGDTEAFF	TGTGCCAGCAGCCCATCCCAGGCGGGGGACACTGAAGCTTTCTTT